The rows below give T cell receptor beta chains drawn from one sample of a study of response to subunit inactivated influenza vaccine. MiXCR, applied by TCRdb to the RT-PCR reads, yields one record per CDR3 protein. Altogether about 160,000 distinct CDR3 sequences are present, about 11% being singletons, with the ten largest covering 9.5% to 15%. The input for sequencing was non-naive T cells sorted from PBMCs, taken roughly 48 days after vaccination. Every receptor here comes from a middle-aged man who received an inactivated influenza vaccine. Both conserved end residues are part of each CDR3. D genes are given only for firm matches. The size entry is marked missing in some rows and otherwise reads once, few, many or a size class.

clone size: many; V gene: TRBV28; D gene: TRBD2; J gene: TRBJ2-7; CDR3 DNA: TGTGCCAGCAGTTTATTTAGCGGGGGCTCCTACGAGCAGTACTTC; CDR3 protein: CASSLFSGGSYEQYF
clone size: many; V gene: TRBV5-1; D gene: TRBD2; J gene: TRBJ2-1; CDR3 DNA: TGCGCCAGCAGCTTGCGGGCTAGCGGGGACAATGAGCAGTTCTTC; CDR3 protein: CASSLRASGDNEQFF
clone size: many; V gene: TRBV7-2; D gene: .; J gene: TRBJ2-2; CDR3 DNA: TGTGCCAGCAGCTTAGCGCCGACGAGGGCCGGGGAGCTGTTTTTT; CDR3 protein: CASSLAPTRAGELFF
clone size: .; V gene: TRBV20-1; D gene: .; J gene: TRBJ2-7; CDR3 DNA: TGCAGTGCGCCCGTTTATGGATCCCACGAGCAGTACTTC; CDR3 protein: CSAPVYGSHEQYF
clone size: .; V gene: TRBV10-3; D gene: .; J gene: TRBJ1-1; CDR3 DNA: TGTGCCATCAGTGAGAGGACACCTATGAACACTGAAGCTTTCTTT; CDR3 protein: CAISERTPMNTEAFF
clone size: .; V gene: TRBV7-9; D gene: .; J gene: TRBJ2-1; CDR3 DNA: TGTGCCAGCAGCTCGCCCCGGGACAACAGGCTCTTC; CDR3 protein: CASSSPRDNRLF
clone size: .; V gene: TRBV28; D gene: .; J gene: TRBJ1-5; CDR3 DNA: TGTGCCAGCAAAGCCTGGGGGGGCTCTGGCAATCAGCCCCAGCATTTT; CDR3 protein: CASKAWGGSGNQPQHF
clone size: .; V gene: TRBV7-3; D gene: .; J gene: TRBJ2-1; CDR3 DNA: TGTGCCAGCAGCTTATCGGGGGTCGATGAGCAGTTCTTC; CDR3 protein: CASSLSGVDEQFF
clone size: .; V gene: TRBV7-8; D gene: TRBD1; J gene: TRBJ2-1; CDR3 DNA: TGTGCCAGCAGCCCGGACAGGGTGTATGAGCAGTTCTTC; CDR3 protein: CASSPDRVYEQFF
clone size: .; V gene: TRBV4-1; D gene: .; J gene: TRBJ1-6; CDR3 DNA: TGCGCCAGCAGCCAAGATCTTATCCGACCCCTCTTCCAGGGATTTTCCTATAATTCACCCCTCCACTTT; CDR3 protein: CASSQDLIRPLFQGFSYNSPLHF
clone size: few; V gene: TRBV6-2/TRBV6-3; D gene: .; J gene: TRBJ1-1; CDR3 DNA: TGTGCCAGCGGCCGCCCCAACACTGAAGCTTTCTTT; CDR3 protein: CASGRPNTEAFF
clone size: many; V gene: TRBV6-5; D gene: TRBD2; J gene: TRBJ2-1; CDR3 DNA: TGTGCCAGCAGTTCACCGGGACTAGCGGGAGTGTTCTTC; CDR3 protein: CASSSPGLAGVFF
clone size: .; V gene: TRBV11-1; D gene: .; J gene: TRBJ2-3; CDR3 DNA: TGTGCCAGCAGCCCCGGGGGCCAGGACACAGATACGCAGTATTTT; CDR3 protein: CASSPGGQDTDTQYF
clone size: many; V gene: TRBV12-3/TRBV12-4; D gene: .; J gene: TRBJ1-5; CDR3 DNA: TGTGCCAGCAGTATAGCGGGGGTCAACAATCAGCCCCAGCATTTT; CDR3 protein: CASSIAGVNNQPQHF